One T cell receptor (beta chain) is described in this entry. The target antigen is unknown. V was trimmed by 6 bases and J by 0 bases, leaving 14 bases between them. The CDR3 runs to 16 residues. Germline lookup yields CDR1 SNHLY and CDR2 FYNNEI. This entry comes from a study of graft-versus-host responses after intestinal transplantation. For the study at large: The whole recipient group had anti-thymocyte globulin induction followed by tacrolimus and steroids for two to three years. Notes on the study in general: Investigators detected GvH clones in recipient marrow, with some emerging earlier in ileum or blood. Declines in HvG clones occurring early post-transplant were associated with peak circulating GvH clone levels.

The repertoire was sequenced with immunoSEQ multiplex PCR; TCRdb's copy has only in-frame clones and lacks some. In the table there are 74,000 or so clones, around 92% of which are singletons. The V and J genes are TRBV2 and TRBJ2-2, with a possible D match to TRBD1 (6 bases). The material was PBMCs, obtained 98 days after intestinal transplantation. The TCR was taken from a human patient who received an intestinal transplant, so some T cells may come from the graft donor. In DNA, the CDR3 is TGTGCCAGCAGCCTGGTACAGGGACCGAACACCGGGGAGCTGTTTTTT. Its protein is CASSLVQGPNTGELFF. Full variable domain (outside the CDR3, taken from reference TRBV2 and TRBJ2-2): EPEVTQTPSHQVTQMGQEVILRCVPISNHLYFYWYRQILGQKVEFLVSFYNNEISEKSEIFDDQFSVERPDGSNFTLKIRSTKLEDSAMYFCASSLVQGPNTGELFFGEGSRLTVL.